The 4 T cell receptor beta chains given below trace back to one sample, sequenced in a study of cytotoxic CD8 clonotypes in ibrutinib-treated CLL. Produced via immunoSEQ multiplex PCR; TCRdb's table is partial and in-frame only. The table includes about 22,000 clones, approximately 80% detected once. Specimen: PBMCs, collected before ibrutinib treatment. The origin of the receptors is a human donor with chronic lymphocytic leukemia.

The chain carries TRBV28 and TRBJ2-1, with 8 bases matching TRBD1. The germline V gene encodes CDR1 MDHEN and CDR2 SYDVKM. The ends lost 5 bases at V and 8 bases at J; junction bases unmatched: 5. The CDR3 is 13 amino acids. The CDR3 reads CASSGGQGHEQFF. DNA of the CDR3: TGTGCCAGCAGTGGAGGACAGGGCCATGAGCAGTTCTTC.

Of note for this clone: The sample holds other DNA sequences that translate to the same CDR3. The chain couples TRBV6-4 to TRBJ2-1, with 8 bases matching TRBD2. With 3 bases clipped from V and 8 bases from J, the junction kept 9 bases outside the gene matches. The CDR3 covers 15 residues. Per germline, CDR1 MRHNA and CDR2 SNTAGT. CDR3 residues: CASSERAGGPDEQFF. In DNA form, the CDR3 reads TGTGCCAGCAGTGAAAGGGCGGGAGGACCGGATGAGCAGTTCTTC.

The chain combines TRBV18 with TRBJ2-5, with TRBD1 as a possible D gene (6 bases). This CDR3 is 13 amino acids long. Germline assignment: CDR1 KGHSH and CDR2 LQKENI. Trimming left V 4 bases short and J 1 base short, with 7 bases between. The CDR3 reads CASSLQGQETQYF. CDR3 sequence (DNA): TGTGCCAGCTCACTACAGGGCCAAGAGACCCAGTACTTC.

The rearrangement links TRBV4-2 to TRBJ1-5, with D unresolved. This CDR3 is built from 15 residues. CDR1 and CDR2 (germline): LGHNA, YNFKEQ. V was trimmed by 2 bases and J by 0 bases, leaving 8 bases between them. The CDR3 here is CASSQQTLSNQPQHF. The CDR3, as DNA: TGTGCCAGCAGCCAACAGACTCTTAGCAATCAGCCCCAGCATTTT.